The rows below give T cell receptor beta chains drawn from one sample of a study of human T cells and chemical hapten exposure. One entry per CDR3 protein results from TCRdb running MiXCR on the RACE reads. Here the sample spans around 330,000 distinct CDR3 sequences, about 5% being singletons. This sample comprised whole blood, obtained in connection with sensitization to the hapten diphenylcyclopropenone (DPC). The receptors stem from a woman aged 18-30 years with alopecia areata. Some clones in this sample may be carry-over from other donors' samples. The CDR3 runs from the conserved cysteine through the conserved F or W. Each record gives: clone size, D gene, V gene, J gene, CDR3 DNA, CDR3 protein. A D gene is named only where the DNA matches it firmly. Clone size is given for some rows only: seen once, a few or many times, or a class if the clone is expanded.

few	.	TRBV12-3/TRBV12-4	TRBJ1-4	TGTGCCAGCAGTTTCGGGGAGAGGGAAAAACTGTTTTTT	CASSFGEREKLFF
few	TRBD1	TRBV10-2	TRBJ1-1	TGCGCCAGCAGTTTCGGGACAGGGGGCGAATCTGTTGAAGCTTTCTTT	CASSFGTGGESVEAFF
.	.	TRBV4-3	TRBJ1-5	TGCGCCAGCAGCCAAGAGTTGGGAGGAAATCAGCCCCAGCATTTT	CASSQELGGNQPQHF
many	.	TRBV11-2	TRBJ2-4	TGTGCCAGCAGCTCCCGTGACAGTCTCACCGAAAACATTCAGTACTTC	CASSSRDSLTENIQYF
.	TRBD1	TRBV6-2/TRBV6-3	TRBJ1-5	TGTGCCAGCAGTTCCGCCAGGAGGGACAGGAGTCAGCCCCAGCATTTT	CASSSARRDRSQPQHF
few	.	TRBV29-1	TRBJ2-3	TGCAGCGTTGAAAAGGGAGATACGCAGTATTTT	CSVEKGDTQYF
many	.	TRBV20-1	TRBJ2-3	TGCAGTGCTCCAGAGGATACGCAGTATTTT	CSAPEDTQYF
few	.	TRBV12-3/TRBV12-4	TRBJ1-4	TGTGCCAGCAGTTTAGTCGGGGGTGAAAAACTGTTTTTT	CASSLVGGEKLFF
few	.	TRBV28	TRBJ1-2	TGTGCCAGCAGGAGGGACGCCTATGGCTACACCTTC	CASRRDAYGYTF
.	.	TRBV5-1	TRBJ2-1	TGCGCCAGCAGCTTGGCAAGAGACCTCTACAATGAGCAGTTCTTC	CASSLARDLYNEQFF
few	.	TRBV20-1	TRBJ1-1	TGCAGTACCAGAAATACCCGATCTAGCAAGAACACTGAAGCTTTCTTT	CSTRNTRSSKNTEAFF
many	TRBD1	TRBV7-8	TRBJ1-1	TGTGCCAGCAGCTTACAGGGGGGTTTCGGAGCTTTCTTT	CASSLQGGFGAFF
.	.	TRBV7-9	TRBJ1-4	TGTGCCAGCAGCTTATCCGGGGGCGGCGAAAAACTGTTTTTT	CASSLSGGGEKLFF
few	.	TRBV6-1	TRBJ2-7	TGTGCCAGCAGTGAAGTTGACGGATCCTACGAGCAGTACTTC	CASSEVDGSYEQYF
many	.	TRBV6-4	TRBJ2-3	TGTGCCAGCAGTGACGGGGGGGCCGGAGATACGCAGTATTTT	CASSDGGAGDTQYF
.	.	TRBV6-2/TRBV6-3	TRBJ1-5	TGTGCCAGCAGTCCCGGAAGCAGGGAGGGTCAGCCCCAGCATTTT	CASSPGSREGQPQHF
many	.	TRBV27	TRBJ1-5	TGTGCCAGCAGTCTCAGGACTGGGAGTCAGCCCCAGCATTTT	CASSLRTGSQPQHF
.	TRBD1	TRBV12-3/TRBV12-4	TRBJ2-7	TGTGCCAGCACCCGTACAGGGGGACGCGAGCAGTACTTC	CASTRTGGREQYF
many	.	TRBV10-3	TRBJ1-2	TGTGCCATCAGTGAGTCAAGGGAGTGGGGCTACACCTTC	CAISESREWGYTF
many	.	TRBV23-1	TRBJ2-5	TGCGCCAGCAGTCAATCGGGCCAGGAGAAAGAGACCCAGTACTTC	CASSQSGQEKETQYF
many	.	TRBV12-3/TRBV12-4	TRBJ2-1	TGTGCCAGCAGCCACTCGGTGCGGGGGGGACAGGAGTTCTTC	CASSHSVRGGQEFF
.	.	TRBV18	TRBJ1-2	TGTGCCAGCTCACCTGGAGCTCTTGGGTACACCTTC	CASSPGALGYTF
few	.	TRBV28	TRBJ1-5	TGTGCCAGCAGCGTTCTTGGACCTAATCAGCCCCAGCATTTT	CASSVLGPNQPQHF
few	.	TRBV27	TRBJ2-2	TGTGCCAGCAGTTTTGAATCCGGGGAGCTGTTTTTT	CASSFESGELFF
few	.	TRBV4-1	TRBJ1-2	TGCGCCAGCAGCCTCCCAGGGATCGATGGCTACACCTTC	CASSLPGIDGYTF
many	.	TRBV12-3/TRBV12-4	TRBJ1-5	TGTGCCAGCAGCGAGACAGGCTTCAATCAGCCCCAGCATTTT	CASSETGFNQPQHF
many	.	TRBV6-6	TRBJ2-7	TGTGCCAGCATGGGAGGTCTCGGCGAGCAGTACTTC	CASMGGLGEQYF
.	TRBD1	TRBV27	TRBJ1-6	TGTGCCAGCAGGCGGCTAGGACAGGGCAGGTCACCCCTCCACTTT	CASRRLGQGRSPLHF